These T cell receptor beta chains were read from a single sample in a study of shared T cell receptors in the human thymus. Sequencing used immunoSEQ multiplex PCR; TCRdb keeps in-frame clones, though not all of them. Altogether a few hundred thousand clones are present, 85% to 95% being singletons, with the ten largest covering roughly 0.021%. The sequenced material came from thymocytes. These receptors came from a human donor. CDR3s include the opening cysteine and the closing phenylalanine or tryptophan. The order of the fields is J gene, clone size, V gene, D gene, CDR3 DNA, CDR3 protein. D genes are given only for firm matches. The size entry is marked missing in some rows and otherwise reads once, few, many or a size class.

J gene: TRBJ2-3
clone size: .
V gene: TRBV7-9
D gene: TRBD2
CDR3 DNA: TGTGCCAGCAGCCCAGGACTAGATTGGGGAGCAGATACGCAGTATTTT
CDR3 protein: CASSPGLDWGADTQYF

J gene: TRBJ2-4
clone size: .
V gene: TRBV28
D gene: .
CDR3 DNA: TGTGCCAGCACCTATAAGGGGGGGCTAGCCAAAAACATTCAGTACTTC
CDR3 protein: CASTYKGGLAKNIQYF

J gene: TRBJ1-1
clone size: once
V gene: TRBV6-5
D gene: .
CDR3 DNA: TGTGCCAGCAGTTACAGTCTTTACACTGAAGCTTTCTTT
CDR3 protein: CASSYSLYTEAFF

J gene: TRBJ2-2
clone size: .
V gene: TRBV9
D gene: .
CDR3 DNA: TGTGCCAGCAGCCCCGGCCCCGGGGAGCTGTTTTTT
CDR3 protein: CASSPGPGELFF

J gene: TRBJ1-4
clone size: .
V gene: TRBV6-6
D gene: .
CDR3 DNA: TGTGCCAGCAACTTTGCGTTGGGGGCGGAGGAAAAACTGTTTTTT
CDR3 protein: CASNFALGAEEKLFF

J gene: TRBJ2-3
clone size: .
V gene: TRBV6-1
D gene: TRBD1
CDR3 DNA: TGTGCCAGCAGTGAAAAAAATACAGATGACAGGGAATACACAGATACGCAGTATTTT
CDR3 protein: CASSEKNTDDREYTDTQYF

J gene: TRBJ1-5
clone size: .
V gene: TRBV6-1
D gene: .
CDR3 DNA: TGTGCCAGCAGTGAAGCGCTTCGGGGCTTCGTAGTGACGGACCTTAGCAATCAGCCCCAGCATTTT
CDR3 protein: CASSEALRGFVVTDLSNQPQHF

J gene: TRBJ2-7
clone size: .
V gene: TRBV21-1
D gene: .
CDR3 DNA: TGTGCCAGCAGCAAACATCGGGACGTCAGTAGAGAGCAGTACTTC
CDR3 protein: CASSKHRDVSREQYF

J gene: TRBJ2-1
clone size: .
V gene: TRBV11-2
D gene: TRBD1
CDR3 DNA: TGTGCCAGCAGCCCCGGGACAGGAGACGTCACCTACAATGAGCAGTTCTTC
CDR3 protein: CASSPGTGDVTYNEQFF

J gene: TRBJ1-1
clone size: .
V gene: TRBV9
D gene: TRBD1
CDR3 DNA: TGTGCCAGCAGCGCGCGGGACAGGGGGTCGAACACTGAAGCTTTCTTT
CDR3 protein: CASSARDRGSNTEAFF

J gene: TRBJ2-7
clone size: .
V gene: TRBV28
D gene: .
CDR3 DNA: TGTGCCAGCAGTTTTAATTCCAGAGGGAGGTATCCTGAGTACGAGCAGTACTTC
CDR3 protein: CASSFNSRGRYPEYEQYF

J gene: TRBJ2-7
clone size: .
V gene: TRBV5-1
D gene: .
CDR3 DNA: TGCGCCAGCAGCTTGGGTCCCCAGCGATTGCGATACGAGCAGTACTTC
CDR3 protein: CASSLGPQRLRYEQYF

J gene: TRBJ2-3
clone size: .
V gene: TRBV15
D gene: .
CDR3 DNA: TGTGCCACCAGCAGAGATCGGACAGGCGGGATTGGCACAGATACGCAGTATTTT
CDR3 protein: CATSRDRTGGIGTDTQYF

J gene: TRBJ1-4
clone size: .
V gene: TRBV11-2
D gene: .
CDR3 DNA: TGTGCCAGCAGCTTAGCGGCATTTCGAGGTGAAAAACTGTTTTTT
CDR3 protein: CASSLAAFRGEKLFF

J gene: TRBJ2-2
clone size: .
V gene: TRBV28
D gene: .
CDR3 DNA: TGTGCCAGCAGTTTTGAACCCCCCCCGACCGGGGAGCTGTTTTTT
CDR3 protein: CASSFEPPPTGELFF

J gene: TRBJ2-7
clone size: .
V gene: TRBV7-9
D gene: .
CDR3 DNA: TGTGCCAGCAGCTTCGACCGACCTTACGATTGGGGGAAGGACTACGAGCAGTACTTC
CDR3 protein: CASSFDRPYDWGKDYEQYF

J gene: TRBJ1-5
clone size: once
V gene: TRBV15
D gene: .
CDR3 DNA: TGTGCCACCAGAGATCAGCCCCAGCATTTT
CDR3 protein: CATRDQPQHF

J gene: TRBJ2-7
clone size: .
V gene: TRBV14
D gene: .
CDR3 DNA: TGTGCCAGCAGCCAAGATAGGCCCTTGGGTAGCGGAACCTACGAGCAGTACTTC
CDR3 protein: CASSQDRPLGSGTYEQYF

J gene: TRBJ2-4
clone size: .
V gene: TRBV29-1
D gene: TRBD2
CDR3 DNA: TGCAGCGTTGCCGTCTGCATGGCTAGTAGCGGGATGACGGGCTTACTAGCCAAAAACATTCAGTACTTC
CDR3 protein: CSVAVCMASSGMTGLLAKNIQYF

J gene: TRBJ2-1
clone size: .
V gene: TRBV5-6
D gene: TRBD2
CDR3 DNA: TGTGCCAGCAGCTTCCGGACTAGCGGGAGGTACAATGAGCAGTTCTTC
CDR3 protein: CASSFRTSGRYNEQFF

J gene: TRBJ2-5
clone size: .
V gene: TRBV11-3
D gene: TRBD1
CDR3 DNA: TGTGCCAGCAGCCCGGACAGGGTCGTAGAGACCCAGTACTTC
CDR3 protein: CASSPDRVVETQYF

J gene: TRBJ1-3
clone size: .
V gene: TRBV19
D gene: TRBD1
CDR3 DNA: TGTGCCAGTGCTACGCTCGGGACAGGGGGTTTTAGCTCTGGAAACACCATATATTTT
CDR3 protein: CASATLGTGGFSSGNTIYF

J gene: TRBJ2-7
clone size: .
V gene: TRBV10-3
D gene: TRBD1
CDR3 DNA: TGTGCCATCAGTGACTTGGGACAGGTCGAGCAGTACTTC
CDR3 protein: CAISDLGQVEQYF

J gene: TRBJ2-3
clone size: .
V gene: TRBV7-3
D gene: .
CDR3 DNA: TGTGCCAGCAGCTCTCAGGGTCTCACAGATACGCAGTATTTT
CDR3 protein: CASSSQGLTDTQYF

J gene: TRBJ2-7
clone size: .
V gene: TRBV7-6
D gene: .
CDR3 DNA: TGTGCCAGCAGCTCGATAGAGGGGCGGGGCCACCCCTACGAGCAGTACTTC
CDR3 protein: CASSSIEGRGHPYEQYF

J gene: TRBJ2-3
clone size: .
V gene: TRBV6-6
D gene: .
CDR3 DNA: TGTGCCAGCAGTAGCACAGATACGCAGTATTTT
CDR3 protein: CASSSTDTQYF

J gene: TRBJ1-2
clone size: .
V gene: TRBV7-9
D gene: .
CDR3 DNA: TGTGCCAGCAGCTTAGCGCTAAAAGGGCAGGGCCCTGGGCGCTACACCTTC
CDR3 protein: CASSLALKGQGPGRYTF

J gene: TRBJ2-6
clone size: .
V gene: TRBV5-5
D gene: .
CDR3 DNA: TGTGCCAGCAGCCGCCCTGAGGCGGACTCTGGGGCCAACGTCCTGACTTTC
CDR3 protein: CASSRPEADSGANVLTF

J gene: TRBJ1-1
clone size: once
V gene: TRBV4-2
D gene: TRBD1
CDR3 DNA: TGTGCCAGCAGCCCAGGGCCGGGACAGGAGTATCCGAACACTGAAGCTTTCTTT
CDR3 protein: CASSPGPGQEYPNTEAFF

J gene: TRBJ1-2
clone size: .
V gene: TRBV10-3
D gene: .
CDR3 DNA: TGTGCCATCAGTTTGATTAATACAGGAGTTGGCTATGGCTACACCTTC
CDR3 protein: CAISLINTGVGYGYTF

J gene: TRBJ1-1
clone size: .
V gene: TRBV4-1
D gene: .
CDR3 DNA: TGCGCCAGCAGCCAAGACAGGCGGGGGTCGAAGGACACTGAAGCTTTCTTT
CDR3 protein: CASSQDRRGSKDTEAFF

J gene: TRBJ1-2
clone size: few
V gene: TRBV11-2
D gene: TRBD1
CDR3 DNA: TGTGCCAGCAGCTTAGCAAAGGACAGGGAGTATGGCTACACCTTC
CDR3 protein: CASSLAKDREYGYTF

J gene: TRBJ2-7
clone size: .
V gene: TRBV27
D gene: .
CDR3 DNA: TGTGCCAGCAAAGGAGAACAGGCGGGGACCTACGAGCAGTACTTC
CDR3 protein: CASKGEQAGTYEQYF

J gene: TRBJ2-5
clone size: once
V gene: TRBV28
D gene: TRBD1
CDR3 DNA: TGTGCCAGCAGGAACAGTAGGGGGCACCCTACCCAAGAGACCCAGTACTTC
CDR3 protein: CASRNSRGHPTQETQYF

J gene: TRBJ2-3
clone size: .
V gene: TRBV5-6
D gene: TRBD2
CDR3 DNA: TGTGCCAGCAGCTGGGGGAGGACTAGCGGGAGAATTCGGGCGCAGTATTTT
CDR3 protein: CASSWGRTSGRIRAQYF

J gene: TRBJ1-1
clone size: .
V gene: TRBV10-3
D gene: .
CDR3 DNA: TGTGCCATCAGTGGGTACGGGAGGGCTGAAGCTTTCTTT
CDR3 protein: CAISGYGRAEAFF

J gene: TRBJ1-2
clone size: once
V gene: TRBV5-4
D gene: TRBD1
CDR3 DNA: TGTGCCAGCAGCCCGGACAGGGCCTCATTGGGTGGCTACACCTTC
CDR3 protein: CASSPDRASLGGYTF

J gene: TRBJ2-5
clone size: .
V gene: TRBV9
D gene: .
CDR3 DNA: TGTGCCAGCAGCGTATCGCCAGTCGAGACCCAGTACTTC
CDR3 protein: CASSVSPVETQYF

J gene: TRBJ1-1
clone size: .
V gene: TRBV5-6
D gene: .
CDR3 DNA: TGTGCCAGCAGCTTGGGCAGCCGCATTATCTGGAACACTGAAGCTTTCTTT
CDR3 protein: CASSLGSRIIWNTEAFF

J gene: TRBJ2-1
clone size: .
V gene: TRBV2
D gene: TRBD2
CDR3 DNA: TGTGCCAGTGAGAGACTAGCGGGAGGTCACGGGAATGAGCAGTTCTTC
CDR3 protein: CASERLAGGHGNEQFF

J gene: TRBJ1-1
clone size: few
V gene: TRBV30
D gene: .
CDR3 DNA: TGTGCCTGGAAAAGTACTGAAGCTTTCTTT
CDR3 protein: CAWKSTEAFF

J gene: TRBJ1-1
clone size: .
V gene: TRBV28
D gene: .
CDR3 DNA: TGTGCCAGCAACGCCGAGGGGGGGGACACTGAAGCTTTCTTT
CDR3 protein: CASNAEGGDTEAFF

J gene: TRBJ2-5
clone size: .
V gene: TRBV27
D gene: .
CDR3 DNA: TGTGCCAGCAGGGTGGCGGGGCAAGAGACCCAGTACTTC
CDR3 protein: CASRVAGQETQYF

J gene: TRBJ2-1
clone size: .
V gene: TRBV7-2
D gene: TRBD2
CDR3 DNA: TGTGCCAGCAGCCCGAGAGGTGGGGGTCGGCTAGCGGTGAGCTTAGAGCAGTTCTTC
CDR3 protein: CASSPRGGGRLAVSLEQFF

J gene: TRBJ1-2
clone size: .
V gene: TRBV25-1
D gene: TRBD1
CDR3 DNA: TGTGCCAGCCGGGACAGGGGGCCTGGCTACACCTTC
CDR3 protein: CASRDRGPGYTF

J gene: TRBJ2-2
clone size: .
V gene: TRBV18
D gene: .
CDR3 DNA: TGTGCCAGCTCACCACCAAGCGGCACCGGGGAGCTGTTTTTT
CDR3 protein: CASSPPSGTGELFF

J gene: TRBJ1-4
clone size: once
V gene: TRBV14
D gene: .
CDR3 DNA: TGTGCCAGCAGCCCTCGACAGCCCCTGAGGGATGAAAAACTGTTTTTT
CDR3 protein: CASSPRQPLRDEKLFF

J gene: TRBJ2-7
clone size: .
V gene: TRBV7-6
D gene: .
CDR3 DNA: TGTGCCAGCAGCTTAGCGGCTGACAGTCACCACTACTACGAGCAGTACTTC
CDR3 protein: CASSLAADSHHYYEQYF

J gene: TRBJ1-2
clone size: .
V gene: TRBV29-1
D gene: TRBD1
CDR3 DNA: TGCAGCGTTGAAGACCCACCACAGGGGAGAGTAGTTGGCTACACCTTC
CDR3 protein: CSVEDPPQGRVVGYTF

J gene: TRBJ1-4
clone size: .
V gene: TRBV28
D gene: .
CDR3 DNA: TGTGCCAGCAGTTTTCGCCAGGGGTGGGAAAAACTGTTTTTT
CDR3 protein: CASSFRQGWEKLFF

J gene: TRBJ2-1
clone size: .
V gene: TRBV4-3
D gene: TRBD1
CDR3 DNA: TGCGCCAGCAGCCAGGCCCGGGACAGGGGTATTCAGATTGAGCAGTTCTTC
CDR3 protein: CASSQARDRGIQIEQFF

J gene: TRBJ1-5
clone size: .
V gene: TRBV28
D gene: TRBD1
CDR3 DNA: TGTGCCAGCAGTTTATCGACAGGGTTCGATCAGCCCCAGCATTTT
CDR3 protein: CASSLSTGFDQPQHF